A selection of T cell receptor beta chains follows, all from one sample in a study of control samples from healthy donors and cancer patients. Only in-frame clones appear in the TCRdb table, and some are missing; sequencing was by immunoSEQ multiplex PCR. The table includes more than 95,000 clones, approximately 83% detected once. Sequenced sample: blood. These receptor sequences come from a woman in her forties or fifties in good health. The conserved cysteine and the conserved F or W are not part of the CDR3 here. A D gene is named only where the DNA matches it firmly.

D,V,CDR3
NA,TRBV27,ASSFRSGVDQPQH
NA,TRBV10-2,ASSESTVTEAF
TRBD2,TRBV20-1,SASGTSGSEEQY
TRBD1,TRBV19,ASSGARGDGGEKLF
NA,TRBV5-1,ASRNGPSYNEQF
NA,TRBV5-1,ASSLAAATPDTQY
NA,TRBV2,ASSELQGAPYGYT
TRBD2,TRBV7-3,ASSLTGRAGEQY
TRBD1,TRBV18,ASSPMAGGETQY
NA,TRBV6-2/TRBV6-3,ASSYSSGGIGQPQH
NA,TRBV7-2,ASSLGAGAYEQY
TRBD1,TRBV19,ASSPGQEVQPQH
NA,TRBV6-2/TRBV6-3,ASSYGQVSNQPQH
NA,TRBV29-1,SVPATGNTEAF
NA,TRBV5-1,ASSPVSGSNQPQH
NA,TRBV29-1,SVEGELGTEAF
TRBD1,TRBV19,ASSKSQGRHQDGYT
NA,TRBV7-2,ASRRRADRNGYT
NA,TRBV24-1,ATSEVHRTDTQY
TRBD1,TRBV27,ASSTPTGGTETQY
NA,TRBV29-1,SVEDRDPDNEQF
TRBD1,TRBV5-1,ASSLVPDRGPYTEAF